Here is one TCR beta chain with its context. Its antigen is still unknown. Assay used: immunoSEQ multiplex PCR; TCRdb lists only in-frame clones, some missing. The sample gives more than 300,000 clones, around 88% of which show up once; roughly 5% is in the top ten. Stated treatment: around 19 received Ad26.COV2.S at low or high dose, single or two shots; about 5 received placebo; per-sample allocation not given. The samples date from day 63 after the first vaccine or placebo injection. Based in Boston, the donor was an adult of 18-55 years. This specimen comes from a study of Ad26.COV2.S vaccination and SARS-CoV-2 variants. Germline CDR1 SQVTM, CDR2 ANQGSEA. The CDR3 totals 16 residues. The ends lost 0 bases at V and 4 bases at J; junction bases unmatched: 11. Study results and caveats: Reported findings describe substantial breadth in spike-specific CD8+ and CD4+ T cell responses following vaccination.

The origin of this receptor is a person aged 18-65 years who received the Ad26.COV2.S COVID-19 vaccine or a placebo. The sample in question was peripheral blood, obtained in a trial of Ad26.COV2.S vaccine versus placebo. The genes are TRBV29-1 and TRBJ1-2, with 7 bases fitting TRBD1. Here the CDR3 DNA reads TGCAGCGTTGAAGATGGGCAGTACAGGGGTGTCTATGGCTACACCTTC. Its translation is CSVEDGQYRGVYGYTF.